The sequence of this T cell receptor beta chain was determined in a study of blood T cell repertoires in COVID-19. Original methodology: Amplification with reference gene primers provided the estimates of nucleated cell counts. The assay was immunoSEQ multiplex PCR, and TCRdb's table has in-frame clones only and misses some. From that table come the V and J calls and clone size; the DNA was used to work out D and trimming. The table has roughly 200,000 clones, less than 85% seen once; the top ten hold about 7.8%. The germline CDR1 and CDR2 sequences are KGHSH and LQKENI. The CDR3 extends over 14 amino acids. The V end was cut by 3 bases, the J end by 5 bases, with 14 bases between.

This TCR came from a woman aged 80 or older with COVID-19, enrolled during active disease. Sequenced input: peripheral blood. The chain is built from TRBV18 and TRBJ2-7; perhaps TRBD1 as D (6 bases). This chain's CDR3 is CASSPAAGDHEQYF. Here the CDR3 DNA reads TGTGCCAGCTCACCGGCGGCAGGGGACCACGAGCAGTACTTC.